Each of the 19 T cell receptor beta chains below was sequenced from the same sample in a study of blood T cells in healthy people across ages. Alongside a J-beta primer mix, a sample-barcoded 5' primer served in a second PCR lasting roughly 7 to 11 cycles. TCRdb reanalysed the 5' RACE reads using MiXCR and keeps one entry per CDR3 protein. The table lists 750,000 to 950,000 distinct CDR3 sequences, 25% to 35% of them singletons. This same sample was also part of a study on T cells of mothers and their children.

The sequenced sample was blood. The receptors derive from a woman in her 40s in good health.

DNA for the CDR3: TGTGCCAGTAGTATAGCGACAGGTGCCTACAATGAGCAGTTCTTC. Amino acid sequence: CASSIATGAYNEQFF. The rearrangement uses TRBV19 and TRBJ2-1; D is perhaps TRBD1 (6 bases). This CDR3 is built from 15 residues. The germline V gene encodes CDR1 LNHDA and CDR2 SQIVND (reference sequence). V dropped 1 base and J dropped 2 bases, with 9 bases sitting between them.

Regarding this clonotype: The conserved phenylalanine or tryptophan is not found at the CDR3 terminus, so this likely reflects a read error. The CDR3 here is CASSKLAGTDTQYC. DNA of the CDR3: TGTGCCAGCAGCAAACTAGCGGGCACAGATACGCAGTATTGT. The V call is TRBV7-3, the J call TRBJ2-3, with 8 bases matching TRBD2. The CDR3 totals 14 residues. The V gene's germline CDR1 is SGHTA and CDR2 FQGTGA. With 5 bases clipped from V and 1 base from J, the junction kept 2 bases outside the gene matches.

This clonotype has a handful of counts. A read error is possible here, since a much larger clone lies one base away. The gene calls are TRBV29-1 and TRBJ2-4, with 8 positions matching TRBD1. Unmatched junction bases numbered 14, after V lost 0 bases and J lost 13 bases. The CDR3 consists of 15 residues. Germline V gene data show CDR1 as SQVTM and CDR2 as ANQGSEA. CDR3 sequence reads: CSVEDLWTGSDEQYF. The CDR3 DNA is TGCAGCGTTGAAGATCTTTGGACAGGGTCGGATGAGCAGTACTTC.

This clonotype was counted many times. The chain uses TRBV6-5 and TRBJ2-5; 11 nucleotides align to TRBD2. The CDR3 covers 16 residues. Germline V gene lookup returns CDR1 MNHEY and CDR2 SVGAGI. The V segment lost 0 bases and the J segment 2 bases; nucleotides outside the gene matches: 2. CDR3 coding DNA: TGTGCCAGCAGTTACTCCCGGACTAGCGGGCAAGAGACCCAGTACTTC. It codes for CASSYSRTSGQETQYF.

Many counts were recorded for this clonotype. The J gene is TRBJ2-1, the V gene TRBV4-2, with 10 nucleotides matching TRBD2. The J segment lost 5 bases and the V segment lost 3 bases, leaving 7 bases of the junction unmatched. Per germline, CDR1 LGHNA and CDR2 YNFKEQ. The CDR3 is made up of 16 amino acids. Here the CDR3 reads CASSHAGTSEDNEQFF. The CDR3 region has the DNA TGTGCCAGCAGCCATGCTGGGACTAGCGAAGACAATGAGCAGTTCTTC.

The V and J genes are TRBV10-2 and TRBJ1-1, with D uncertain. Trimming cost V 1 base and J 3 bases, with 9 bases left between them. CDR1 is WSHSY, CDR2 SAAADI, per germline. The CDR3 sequence is 14 residues long. CDR3 nucleotide sequence: TGCGCCAGCAGTGAGTATCTCAGAGACACTGAAGCTTTCTTT. The encoded protein is CASSEYLRDTEAFF.

This clonotype appeared a few times. This chain links TRBV6-2 or TRBV6-3 with TRBJ1-5; D ambiguous. The CDR3 length is 13 residues. CDR1 and CDR2 (germline): MNHEY, SVGEGT. Trimming removed 0 bases at V and 6 bases at J, with 6 bases between. CDR3 nucleotide sequence: TGTGCCAGCAGTTACTCCCCCCCTCAGCCCCAGCATTTT. It yields the protein CASSYSPPQPQHF.

This clonotype has only a few counts. This chain uses TRBV6-6 with TRBJ2-7; 9 bases fit TRBD1. Germline loops: CDR1 MNHNY, CDR2 SVGAGI (reference sequence). CDR3 length: 14 residues. Trimming took 2 bases from V and 4 from J; bases not matched to a gene: 3. As DNA, the CDR3 is TGTGCCAGCAGTTACACGGACAGGGGTTACGAGCAGTACTTC. This encodes CASSYTDRGYEQYF.

Concerning this clonotype itself: Relative to the germline gene, one junction end is altered; a read error may explain this. The rearrangement joins TRBV5-1 to TRBJ1-2; 7 bases map to TRBD1. This CDR3 spans 15 amino acids. Germline CDR1 SGHRS, CDR2 YFSETQ. This chain's CDR3 is CASSPTPGQYYGHTF. The CDR3 DNA reads as TGCGCCAGCAGCCCAACCCCGGGACAGTACTATGGCCACACCTTC.

The V call is TRBV6-1, the J call TRBJ2-1; D not certain. Matching the DNA end better, TRBJ2-7 makes the J call doubtful. CDR1 and CDR2 from the germline V gene are MNHNS and SASEGT. There are 12 residues in the CDR3. CDR3: CASNQRNNEQYF. CDR3 coding DNA: TGTGCCAGCAACCAGCGAAACAATGAGCAGTACTTC.

Of note for this clonotype: A much larger clone lies a single base off, so this may be a read error. The chain is built from TRBV6-1 and TRBJ2-5, with 7 bases that match TRBD1. CDR3 length: 15 residues. Germline CDR1 is MNHNS and CDR2 is SASEGT. The CDR3 region is CASSEKGTVPEAQYF. The DNA of the CDR3 is TGTGCCAGCAGTGAAAAAGGGACAGTCCCAGAGGCCCAGTACTTC.

With respect to this clonotype: This CDR3 fails to terminate in the conserved phenylalanine or tryptophan, so it likely reflects a read error. The chain uses TRBV12-3 or TRBV12-4 and TRBJ2-3, with 14 positions matching TRBD2. J was trimmed by 6 bases and V by 5 bases; bases with no gene match: 7. This CDR3 contains 16 residues. The CDR3: CASSTGLAGGSDTQYS. The CDR3 coding sequence is TGTGCCAGCAGTACCGGACTAGCGGGGGGAAGCGATACGCAGTATTCT.

This chain connects TRBV12-3 or TRBV12-4 to TRBJ1-4; 7 positions agree with TRBD1. V dropped 6 bases and J dropped 3; count of bases not matched to a gene: 7. The CDR3 covers 15 residues. CDR3: CASSPLTGSNEKLFF. Written as DNA, the CDR3 is TGTGCCAGCAGCCCATTGACAGGGTCTAATGAAAAACTGTTTTTT.

This clonotype turned up a few times. V is TRBV7-2 and J is TRBJ2-2, with D possibly TRBD2 on 7 matching bases. Trimming took off 2 bases at V and 1 base at J, with 11 bases between the two ends. Germline values: CDR1 SGHTA, CDR2 FQGNSA. The CDR3 sequence is 16 residues long. The chain's CDR3 is CASSLSGGWNTGELFF. CDR3 coding DNA: TGTGCCAGCAGCTTATCGGGGGGCTGGAACACCGGGGAGCTGTTTTTT. Full variable domain (outside the CDR3, taken from reference TRBV7-2 and TRBJ2-2): GAGVSQSPSNKVTEKGKDVELRCDPISGHTALYWYRQSLGQGLEFLIYFQGNSAPDKSGLPSDRFSAERTGGSVSTLTIQRTQQEDSAVYLCASSLSGGWNTGELFFGEGSRLTVL.

Turning to this clonotype: Sequence at one end of the junction differs from germline and may be a read error. The V gene is TRBV6-2 or TRBV6-3, the J gene TRBJ2-3; D uncertain. The length of the CDR3 is 11 residues. Germline V CDR1 and CDR2: MNHEY, SVGEGT. CDR3 DNA: TGCGCCAGCACCCTGGGTTTTGCGCAGTATTTT. Its translation is CASTLGFAQYF.

This rearrangement joins TRBV5-4 to TRBJ2-1, with no clear D. The CDR3 spans 15 residues. Germline V gene lookup returns CDR1 SGHNT and CDR2 YYREEE (reference sequence). V lost 4 bases, J lost 3 bases, and 14 bases lay in between. The CDR3 loop reads CASSIATSFYNEQFF. The CDR3 bases are TGTGCCAGCAGCATAGCTACGAGCTTCTACAATGAGCAGTTCTTC.

This clonotype was picked up a small number of times. The V gene is TRBV20-1, the J gene TRBJ1-1; 10 bases agree with TRBD1. This CDR3 region has 16 residues. The V and J ends lost 2 bases and 1 base, in that order; junction bases with no gene match: 7. The germline V gene encodes CDR1 DFQATT and CDR2 SNEGSKA (reference sequence). The CDR3 DNA follows: TGCAGTGCTAGAAAGTGGACAGGGGGGGGGAACACTGAAGCTTTCTTT. This codes for CSARKWTGGGNTEAFF.

The chain uses TRBV12-3 or TRBV12-4 and TRBJ1-4, with 7 bases aligning to TRBD1. This CDR3 contains 14 residues. V gave up 6 bases and J gave up 9 bases; unmatched junction bases: 10. In DNA form, the CDR3 reads TGTGCCAGCAGCCAGAGACAGGGCCAAAAAAAACTGTTTTTT. Its protein product is CASSQRQGQKKLFF.

This clonotype occurred a few times. The chain combines TRBV21-1 with TRBJ1-1; the DNA was not used to check the table's D call, TRBD1. TRBV21-1 is designated a pseudogene. CDR3 size: 15 residues. Here the CDR3 reads CASSKYRTVNTEAFF. CDR3 coding DNA: TGTGCCAGCAGCAAATATCGGACAGTCAACACTGAAGCTTTCTTT.